The rows below give T cell receptor beta chains drawn from one sample of a study of cytomegalovirus exposure and HLA in healthy donors. Data came from immunoSEQ multiplex PCR; TCRdb stores just in-frame clones and leaves some out. Here the sample spans roughly 150,000 clones, about 81% being singletons. Sequencing was carried out using PBMCs. These receptors all come from a woman between 18 and 29 years old in good health and CMV-seronegative. CDR3s include the opening cysteine and the closing phenylalanine or tryptophan. D genes are given only for firm matches. For some rows the clone size is stated as once, few or many, or as a class when expanded; others skip it.

V: TRBV9; size: .; D: .; J: TRBJ2-2; DNA: TGTGCCAGCAGCGTAGGTGTGGGGGCGCAGGACGCCGGGGAGCTGTTTTTT; CDR3: CASSVGVGAQDAGELFF
V: TRBV27; size: .; D: TRBD2; J: TRBJ2-7; DNA: TGTGCCAGCAGACAGCGGACTAGCGGCTACTACGAGCAGTACTTC; CDR3: CASRQRTSGYYEQYF
V: TRBV7-9; size: .; D: .; J: TRBJ1-1; DNA: TGTGCCAGCAGCCGGACCCGGGACACCTGGAACACTGAAGCTTTCTTT; CDR3: CASSRTRDTWNTEAFF
V: TRBV6-1; size: .; D: .; J: TRBJ1-5; DNA: TGTGCCAGCAGGGCGGCCAGGGCGGATCAGCCCCAGCATTTT; CDR3: CASRAARADQPQHF
V: TRBV7-9; size: .; D: .; J: TRBJ2-7; DNA: TGTGCCAGCAGTCGAGCTATCCCCTCCTACGAGCAGTACTTC; CDR3: CASSRAIPSYEQYF
V: TRBV19; size: few; D: .; J: TRBJ1-5; DNA: TGTGCCAGTAGTATGCCTGGCAGGGGCAATCAGCCCCAGCATTTT; CDR3: CASSMPGRGNQPQHF
V: TRBV2; size: .; D: TRBD1; J: TRBJ2-1; DNA: TGTGCCAGCCGACCTGACAGGGGGTACAATGAGCAGTTCTTC; CDR3: CASRPDRGYNEQFF
V: TRBV7-9; size: .; D: TRBD1; J: TRBJ1-2; DNA: TGTGCCAGCAGCTTAGGGGGACAGGGGAGCGGTGGCTACACCTTC; CDR3: CASSLGGQGSGGYTF
V: TRBV5-1; size: once; D: .; J: TRBJ2-1; DNA: TGCGCCAGCAGCCCATCTAGGGGTAACAATGAGCAGTTCTTC; CDR3: CASSPSRGNNEQFF
V: TRBV19; size: .; D: TRBD1; J: TRBJ2-2; DNA: TGTGCCAGTAGGAGAACAGGGGTCCCCACCGGGGAGCTGTTTTTT; CDR3: CASRRTGVPTGELFF
V: TRBV5-1; size: .; D: .; J: TRBJ1-4; DNA: TGCGCCAGCAGCTTGATGTGGCCTAATGAAAAACTGTTTTTT; CDR3: CASSLMWPNEKLFF
V: TRBV4-2; size: .; D: .; J: TRBJ2-7; DNA: TGTGCCAGCAGCCAAGATTGGCTCGGGGACGAGCAGTACTTC; CDR3: CASSQDWLGDEQYF
V: TRBV5-1; size: .; D: .; J: TRBJ2-7; DNA: TGCGCCAGCAGTAAAACAGGCCCCGGACCCTACGAGCAGTACTTC; CDR3: CASSKTGPGPYEQYF
V: TRBV27; size: once; D: TRBD1; J: TRBJ1-6; DNA: TGTGCGAGTGCCAGGACAGGGGGGCCCTATAATTCACCCCTCCACTTT; CDR3: CASARTGGPYNSPLHF
V: TRBV5-1; size: .; D: .; J: TRBJ1-2; DNA: TGCGCCAGCAGCTTGGCAGGGCAGGAGGGCTACACCTTC; CDR3: CASSLAGQEGYTF
V: TRBV5-1; size: few; D: TRBD1; J: TRBJ1-6; DNA: TGCGCCAGCAGCTTGGAGGGACAGGCCTATAATTCACCCCTCCACTTT; CDR3: CASSLEGQAYNSPLHF
V: TRBV29-1; size: .; D: TRBD1; J: TRBJ2-1; DNA: TGCAGCGTAACCGGGACAGCTTACAATGAGCAGTTCTTC; CDR3: CSVTGTAYNEQFF
V: TRBV10-1; size: .; D: .; J: TRBJ1-5; DNA: TGCGCCAGCAGTGAATCGGGGGGCAATCAGCCCCAGCATTTT; CDR3: CASSESGGNQPQHF